Listed below are T cell receptor beta chains from one sample, sequenced in a study of T cell repertoires in cytomegalovirus infection. TCRdb reprocessed the reads with MiXCR, giving one entry per CDR3 protein. The sample carries 230,000 or so distinct CDR3 sequences, about 17% recorded once. Material: CD8+ T cells from PBMCs. These TCRs come from a human donor in good health (CMV status not recorded). Some clones in this sample may be carry-over from other donors' samples. The CDR3 runs from the conserved cysteine through the conserved F or W. A D gene is named only where the DNA matches it firmly.

V: TRBV29-1; J: TRBJ2-1; D: .; CDR3: CSVEILGEQFF
V: TRBV6-5; J: TRBJ2-5; D: TRBD2; CDR3: CASSYSGMASGDESQYF
V: TRBV19; J: TRBJ2-1; D: .; CDR3: CASSRLGQEQFF
V: TRBV13; J: TRBJ1-6; D: .; CDR3: CASSFGGPNSPLHF
V: TRBV6-2/TRBV6-3; J: TRBJ2-2; D: .; CDR3: CASSEGVSTGELFF
V: TRBV7-9; J: TRBJ2-7; D: TRBD1; CDR3: CASSSHRGLNNEQYF
V: TRBV4-1; J: TRBJ2-7; D: TRBD1; CDR3: CASSQEGQGHYEQYF
V: TRBV27; J: TRBJ1-6; D: .; CDR3: CASSSGTYSSPLHF
V: TRBV12-5; J: TRBJ2-2; D: TRBD1; CDR3: CASGLIPGQMNTGELFF
V: TRBV11-3; J: TRBJ2-6; D: .; CDR3: CASSPRRGSGANVLTF
V: TRBV10-3; J: TRBJ2-5; D: TRBD1; CDR3: CAIRKRDRDAETQYF
V: TRBV12-3/TRBV12-4; J: TRBJ1-5; D: .; CDR3: CASSSLTPNQPQHF
V: TRBV20-1; J: TRBJ2-1; D: .; CDR3: CSARDTGGHLWSDEQFF
V: TRBV3-1; J: TRBJ2-7; D: .; CDR3: CASSQGSWGPTYEQYF
V: TRBV27; J: TRBJ1-2; D: .; CDR3: CASSLRGVNYGYTF
V: TRBV5-6; J: TRBJ2-3; D: TRBD2; CDR3: CASSFLAGADTQYF
V: TRBV29-1; J: TRBJ2-5; D: TRBD1; CDR3: CSARGQGQETQYF
V: TRBV5-6; J: TRBJ2-1; D: TRBD1; CDR3: CASSWGTVGYNEQFF
V: TRBV11-2; J: TRBJ2-2; D: .; CDR3: CASSTVWVQNTGELFF
V: TRBV7-3; J: TRBJ1-1; D: .; CDR3: CASSPSIQHEAFF
V: TRBV9; J: TRBJ2-1; D: .; CDR3: CASSVELVSNEQFF
V: TRBV7-9; J: TRBJ1-1; D: .; CDR3: CASSSGVGNTEAFF
V: TRBV14; J: TRBJ1-1; D: TRBD1; CDR3: CASSQVHRGLNTEAFF
V: TRBV29-1; J: TRBJ1-2; D: .; CDR3: CSVTEDYGYTF
V: TRBV12-5; J: TRBJ2-7; D: .; CDR3: CASALRDGTYEQYF
V: TRBV29-1; J: TRBJ2-7; D: .; CDR3: CSVVGPRAYEQYF
V: TRBV7-9; J: TRBJ2-1; D: TRBD2; CDR3: CASSGRTSGSYNEQFF
V: TRBV7-6; J: TRBJ1-5; D: TRBD1; CDR3: CASSAGTGVVQPQHF
V: TRBV7-9; J: TRBJ1-2; D: .; CDR3: CASSLVRGLDYGYTF
V: TRBV2; J: TRBJ2-2; D: TRBD2; CDR3: CASLAVIGLANTGELFF
V: TRBV29-1; J: TRBJ1-2; D: .; CDR3: CSVSGYTANYGYTF
V: TRBV2; J: TRBJ1-2; D: TRBD1; CDR3: CASSVRIRGQGNGSGYTF
V: TRBV29-1; J: TRBJ1-1; D: .; CDR3: CSVEKGAGTEAFF